The sequence of this T cell receptor (beta chain) was determined in a study of blood T cell repertoires in COVID-19. Study-level background: In each case, the material was cDNA or gDNA derived from T cells, B-cell-depleted T cells, or PBMCs.

Methods used by the authors: Cell counts per sample came from amplifying reference gene primers. TCRdb keeps only in-frame clones here, not all; method: immunoSEQ multiplex PCR. V, J and clone size were drawn from that table, and D and trimming were deduced from the DNA. The table includes 200,000 to 300,000 clones, approximately 86% detected once. CDR1 and CDR2 from the germline V gene are SGHRS and YFSETQ. The CDR3 runs to 14 residues. Germline trimming cut 4 bases from V and 1 base from J; bases unmatched to any gene: 2. Allocation to cohorts depended on clinical history reported by the participants.

The source is a woman between 40 and 55 years old with acute COVID-19. The chain links TRBV5-1 to TRBJ2-7, with TRBD2 matching over 10 bases. Material for sequencing was PBMCs or T cells enriched from blood (not recorded which). CDR3 coding DNA: TGCGCCAGCAGCCTTAGCGGGAGGTCCTACGAGCAGTACTTC. Translation gives CASSLSGRSYEQYF.